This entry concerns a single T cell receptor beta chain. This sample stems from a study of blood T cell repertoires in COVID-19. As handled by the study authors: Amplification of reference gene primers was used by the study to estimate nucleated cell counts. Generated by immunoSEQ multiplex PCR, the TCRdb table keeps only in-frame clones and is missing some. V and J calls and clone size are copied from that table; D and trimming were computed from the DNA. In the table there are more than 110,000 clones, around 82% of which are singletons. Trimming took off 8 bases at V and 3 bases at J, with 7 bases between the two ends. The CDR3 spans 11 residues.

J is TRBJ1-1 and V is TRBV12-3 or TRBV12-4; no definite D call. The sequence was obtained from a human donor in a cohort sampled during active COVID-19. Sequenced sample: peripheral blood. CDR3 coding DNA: TGTGCCAGCGCTGCAGACACTGAAGCTTTCTTT. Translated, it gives CASAADTEAFF.